This is a list of T cell receptor beta chains from one sample in a study of PD-L1 blockade in urothelial cancer. TCRdb's copy holds only in-frame clones and misses some; the assay was immunoSEQ multiplex PCR. The sample lists more than 90,000 clones; roughly 84% were seen once. This specimen consisted of PBMCs, obtained around atezolizumab (anti-PD-L1) treatment. These receptors were taken from a man in his sixties with urothelial cancer. Each CDR3 is given with its conserved first and last residue. D genes are given only for firm matches. Clone size, where shown, is once, few, many, or a class for clones that have expanded.

J gene | clone size | D gene | V gene | CDR3 protein | CDR3 DNA
TRBJ2-2 | NA | NA | TRBV11-2 | CASSFSLASTGELFF | TGTGCCAGCAGCTTCTCGCTAGCGTCCACCGGGGAGCTGTTTTTT
TRBJ1-2 | NA | TRBD1 | TRBV7-9 | CASSLGTGELYGYTF | TGTGCCAGCAGCTTAGGGACAGGAGAGCTCTATGGCTACACCTTC
TRBJ2-2 | NA | TRBD1 | TRBV2 | CASSIGQGAAGELFF | TGTGCCAGCAGTATAGGACAGGGGGCCGCCGGGGAGCTGTTTTTT
TRBJ2-3 | once | TRBD2 | TRBV5-1 | CASSVQGGGPFTPLDTQYF | TGCGCCAGCAGCGTCCAGGGCGGGGGGCCCTTTACCCCTCTAGATACGCAGTATTTT
TRBJ2-7 | NA | NA | TRBV7-6 | CASSLAPGSYEQYF | TGTGCCAGCAGCTTAGCGCCGGGGAGCTACGAGCAGTACTTC
TRBJ2-7 | NA | TRBD1 | TRBV6-1 | CASSEDRGRYEQYF | TGTGCCAGCAGCGAAGACAGGGGACGATACGAGCAGTACTTC
TRBJ2-7 | NA | TRBD2 | TRBV30 | CAWRRDGLEYEQYF | TGTGCCTGGCGAAGGGACGGACTAGAATACGAGCAGTACTTC
TRBJ2-1 | NA | TRBD2 | TRBV9 | CASTKSGGRAYNEQFF | TGTGCCAGCACCAAAAGCGGCGGGAGGGCCTACAATGAGCAGTTCTTC
TRBJ1-5 | NA | NA | TRBV18 | CASSPFGGNQPQHF | TGTGCCAGCTCACCGTTCGGGGGTAATCAGCCCCAGCATTTT
TRBJ2-1 | NA | NA | TRBV27 | CASSGGNEQFF | TGTGCCAGCAGTGGCGGGAATGAGCAGTTCTTC
TRBJ2-7 | NA | TRBD2 | TRBV13 | CASSLRLAGEGYEQYF | TGTGCCAGCAGCTTACGACTAGCGGGAGAGGGTTACGAGCAGTACTTC
TRBJ1-5 | NA | NA | TRBV19 | CASSLQGAGNQPQHF | TGTGCCAGTAGTCTTCAAGGGGCGGGCAATCAGCCCCAGCATTTT
TRBJ1-5 | NA | NA | TRBV28 | CASSSRVYGNQPQHF | TGTGCCAGCAGTAGCAGGGTTTATGGCAATCAGCCCCAGCATTTT
TRBJ2-6 | few | TRBD1 | TRBV7-7 | CASAEGGTGVSGANVLTF | TGTGCCAGCGCAGAGGGGGGGACAGGGGTGTCTGGGGCCAACGTCCTGACTTTC
TRBJ2-1 | NA | TRBD2 | TRBV6-1 | CASTVLAGEGQFF | TGTGCCAGCACTGTACTAGCGGGAGAGGGGCAGTTCTTC
TRBJ2-7 | NA | NA | TRBV29-1 | CSVDPGGRDEQYF | TGCAGCGTTGATCCAGGGGGGAGAGACGAGCAGTACTTC
TRBJ2-5 | NA | TRBD2 | TRBV5-1 | CASSAQLGGSETQYF | TGCGCCAGCAGCGCCCAACTAGGCGGGAGTGAGACCCAGTACTTC
TRBJ2-2 | NA | TRBD1 | TRBV5-8 | CASSRGTVTGELFF | TGTGCCAGCAGCCGAGGGACAGTTACCGGGGAGCTGTTTTTT
TRBJ1-3 | NA | NA | TRBV5-1 | CASSLRDSLSSGNTIYF | TGCGCCAGCAGCTTAAGAGACAGCCTATCCTCTGGAAACACCATATATTTT
TRBJ2-3 | NA | NA | TRBV20-1 | CSAPLGDTQYF | TGCAGTGCCCCTCTCGGGGATACGCAGTATTTT
TRBJ2-3 | NA | TRBD1 | TRBV6-5 | CASSPGQGQITQYF | TGTGCCAGCAGTCCCGGACAGGGCCAAATTACGCAGTATTTT
TRBJ1-1 | NA | NA | TRBV7-3 | CASSLPQENTEAFF | TGTGCCAGCAGCCTACCGCAGGAGAACACTGAAGCTTTCTTT
TRBJ1-5 | NA | NA | TRBV6-1 | CASSHRAQHF | TGTGCCAGCAGTCACAGGGCCCAGCATTTT
TRBJ2-5 | NA | NA | TRBV13 | CASSLRGSETQYF | TGTGCCAGCAGCTTAAGGGGGTCGGAGACCCAGTACTTC
TRBJ2-1 | NA | TRBD2 | TRBV11-2 | CASSLGISGAYNEQFF | TGTGCCAGCAGCTTAGGGATTAGCGGGGCTTACAATGAGCAGTTCTTC
TRBJ1-2 | once | NA | TRBV7-2 | CASSLLSGFYYGYTF | TGTGCCAGCAGCTTACTGAGCGGCTTCTACTATGGCTACACCTTC
TRBJ1-6 | NA | NA | TRBV6-1 | CASSTGNSPLHF | TGTGCCAGCAGTACAGGGAATTCACCCCTCCACTTT
TRBJ2-1 | NA | TRBD2 | TRBV7-3 | CASSLMGRGLAGGRNEQFF | TGTGCCAGCAGCTTAATGGGTCGGGGACTAGCGGGGGGGCGTAATGAGCAGTTCTTC
TRBJ2-7 | NA | NA | TRBV10-1 | CASSDSGLSYEQYF | TGCGCCAGCAGTGACTCGGGACTTTCCTACGAGCAGTACTTC
TRBJ2-5 | once | TRBD2 | TRBV28 | CASSLISSGRRQETQYF | TGTGCCAGCAGTTTAATAAGTAGCGGGAGGAGGCAAGAGACCCAGTACTTC
TRBJ2-4 | NA | TRBD1 | TRBV5-1 | CASSLPGGRVGTKNIQYF | TGCGCCAGCAGCTTGCCAGGGGGCAGAGTAGGAACCAAAAACATTCAGTACTTC